Detailed here is one T cell receptor beta chain. This CDR3 spans 16 amino acids. The J segment lost 3 bases and the V segment lost 3 bases, leaving 9 bases of the junction unmatched. Germline lookup yields CDR1 SNHLY and CDR2 FYNNEI. As originally analysed: Nucleated cell counts were estimated from reference gene primer amplification. Libraries were prepared by immunoSEQ multiplex PCR; TCRdb keeps only in-frame clonotypes and omits some of them. V, J and clone size are taken as reported in that table, and D and trimming were inferred from the DNA itself. The sample contains 250,000 to 300,000 clones, around nine tenths of which appear only once. The source of the sample is a study of blood T cell repertoires in COVID-19. Overall study context: Collection of acute and convalescent COVID-19 samples took place in the United States, Italy and Spain. Nucleic acid was either cDNA or gDNA, and it came from T cells, B-cell-depleted T cells, or PBMCs.

V and J are TRBV2 and TRBJ1-2, with 8 bases aligning to TRBD1. Sequencing input: peripheral blood. The source of this sequence is a man aged 50-59 years with acute or convalescent COVID-19. CDR3 DNA: TGTGCCAGCAGTGACAATACAGGGGGTCGTCACTATGGCTACACCTTC. Residues: CASSDNTGGRHYGYTF.